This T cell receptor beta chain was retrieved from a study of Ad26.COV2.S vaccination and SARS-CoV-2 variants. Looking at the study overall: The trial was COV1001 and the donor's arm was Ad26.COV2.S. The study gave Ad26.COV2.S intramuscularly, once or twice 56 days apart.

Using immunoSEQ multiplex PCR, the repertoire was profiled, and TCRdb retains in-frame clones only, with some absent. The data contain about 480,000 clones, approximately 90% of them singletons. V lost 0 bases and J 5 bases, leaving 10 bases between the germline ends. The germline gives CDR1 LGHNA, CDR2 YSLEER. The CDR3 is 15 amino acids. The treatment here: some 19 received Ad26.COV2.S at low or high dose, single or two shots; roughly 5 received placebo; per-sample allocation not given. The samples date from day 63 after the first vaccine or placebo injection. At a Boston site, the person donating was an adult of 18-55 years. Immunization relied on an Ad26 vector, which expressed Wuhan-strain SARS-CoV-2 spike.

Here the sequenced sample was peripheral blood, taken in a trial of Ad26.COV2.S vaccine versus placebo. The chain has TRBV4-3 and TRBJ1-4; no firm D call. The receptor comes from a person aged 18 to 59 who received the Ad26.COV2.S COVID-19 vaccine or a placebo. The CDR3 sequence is CASSQEAIGNEKLFF. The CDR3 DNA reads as TGCGCCAGCAGCCAAGAGGCCATCGGGAATGAAAAACTGTTTTTT.